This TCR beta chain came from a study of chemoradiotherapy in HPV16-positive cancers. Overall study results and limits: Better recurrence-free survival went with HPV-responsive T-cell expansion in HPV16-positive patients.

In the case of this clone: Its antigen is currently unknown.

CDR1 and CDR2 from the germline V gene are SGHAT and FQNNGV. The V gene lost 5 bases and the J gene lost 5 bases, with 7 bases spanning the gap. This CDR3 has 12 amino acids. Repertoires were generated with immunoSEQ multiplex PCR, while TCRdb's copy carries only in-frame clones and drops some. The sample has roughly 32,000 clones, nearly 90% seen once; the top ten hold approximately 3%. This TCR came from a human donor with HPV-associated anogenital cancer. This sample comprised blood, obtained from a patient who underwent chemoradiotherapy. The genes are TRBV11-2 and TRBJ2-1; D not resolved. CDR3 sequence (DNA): TGTGCCAGCAGCAACCTACACAATGAGCAGTTCTTC. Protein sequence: CASSNLHNEQFF.